The next 29 T cell receptor beta chains were all read from a single sample in a study of blood T cells in healthy people across ages. The second PCR ran about 6 to 11 cycles with a sample-barcoded 5' primer and J-beta primers. TCRdb analysed the 5' RACE reads with MiXCR anew, one entry per CDR3 protein. The sample gives over a million distinct CDR3 sequences, approximately 39% of which show up once; around 4% is in the top ten. The sequencing sample was made of blood. Source of these receptors: a woman in her late teens or twenties in good health.

V and J are TRBV5-1 and TRBJ1-1, with 7 bases identical to TRBD1. The CDR3 covers 15 residues. CDR1 and CDR2 from the germline V gene are SGHRS and YFSETQ. The V segment lost 4 bases and the J segment 2 bases; nucleotides outside the gene matches: 8. Here the CDR3 DNA reads TGCGCCAGCAGCCCCAGGGGGAGGAGTAACACTGAAGCTTTCTTT. Translating it yields CASSPRGRSNTEAFF.

This chain links TRBV4-3 with TRBJ2-7; D possibly corresponds to TRBD1 (6 bases). The germline V gene encodes CDR1 LGHNA and CDR2 YSLEER. Trimming took off 0 bases at V and 5 bases at J, with 11 bases between the two ends. CDR3 length: 14 amino acids. CDR3 bases: TGCGCCAGCAGCCAAGATACTGCAGGGGACGAGCAGTACTTC. Protein: CASSQDTAGDEQYF.

The chain joins TRBV20-1 to TRBJ2-4, with D possibly TRBD1 on 6 matching bases. Near its end, the DNA agrees better with TRBJ2-7, so the J call may be wrong. The CDR3 loop spans 11 amino acids. Germline V lookup: CDR1 DFQATT, CDR2 SNEGSKA (reference sequence). This CDR3 reads CSTGNTYEQYF. CDR3 coding DNA: TGCAGCACAGGGAACACCTACGAGCAGTACTTC.

Concerning this clonotype itself: The CDR3 carries no conserved terminal phenylalanine or tryptophan, so it likely arises from a read error. The rearrangement joins TRBV29-1 to TRBJ2-1, with D possibly being TRBD2 (6 bases). The V end was cut by 5 bases, the J end by 6 bases, with 8 bases between. CDR1 and CDR2 (germline): SQVTM, ANQGSEA. CDR3 size: 11 residues. Here the CDR3 reads CSVQGGNEQFV. The CDR3 coding sequence is TGCAGCGTTCAGGGAGGCAATGAGCAGTTCGTC.

There are a few counts of this clonotype. The chain links TRBV6-2 or TRBV6-3 to TRBJ2-7, with no clear D. Looked up from germline, CDR1 is MNHEY and CDR2 is SVGEGT. The CDR3 covers 15 residues. The V end lost 0 bases, the J end lost 0 bases, and 9 bases lay between the germline ends. This chain's CDR3 is CASSYSGRSSYEQYF. The CDR3 nucleotides read TGTGCCAGCAGTTACTCCGGCAGGAGCTCCTACGAGCAGTACTTC.

The rearrangement joins TRBV27 to TRBJ2-2; tentative D call: TRBD1 (6 bases). Germline CDR1 and CDR2: MNHEY and SMNVEV (reference sequence). The V end lost 0 bases, the J end lost 3 bases, and 8 bases lay between the germline ends. The CDR3 is made up of 15 amino acids. CDR3 sequence: CASSLSGHHTGELFF. CDR3 in DNA: TGTGCCAGCAGTTTATCGGGACATCACACCGGGGAGCTGTTTTTT.

The rearrangement links TRBV6-1 to TRBJ2-7; TRBD1 might be the D (5 bases). Germline values: CDR1 MNHNS, CDR2 SASEGT. Trimming took off 2 bases at V and 5 bases at J, with 13 bases between the two ends. The CDR3 consists of 14 residues. The CDR3 sequence: CASSERQGFHEQYF. As DNA, the CDR3 is TGTGCCAGCAGTGAAAGGCAGGGTTTCCACGAGCAGTACTTC.

This clonotype was seen a few times. The chain recombines TRBV4-3 with TRBJ2-1; 8 bases match TRBD1. V shed 3 bases and J 9 bases; nucleotides not matched to a gene: 1. Germline V CDR1 and CDR2: LGHNA, YSLEER. The CDR3 totals 12 residues. This chain's CDR3 is CASSHTGGEQFF. CDR3 DNA: TGCGCCAGCAGCCATACAGGGGGTGAGCAGTTCTTC.

Worth noting for this clonotype: This may stem from a read error, because a much larger clone lies one nucleotide away. The rearrangement joins TRBV10-3 to TRBJ2-5; 8 nucleotides line up with TRBD2. The end of the DNA is better explained by TRBJ2-7, so the J call may be wrong. The CDR3 has 15 residues. CDR1 and CDR2 (germline): ENHRY, SYGVKD. CDR3 DNA: TGTGCCATCAGTCACCCGGTCGGCCTAGCGGGCGAGCAGTACTTC. This translates into CAISHPVGLAGEQYF.

This chain uses TRBV9 with TRBJ2-4; no firm D call. Germline V gene data show CDR1 as SGDLS and CDR2 as YYNGEE. V gave up 0 bases and J gave up 13 bases, with 20 bases separating them. This CDR3 region has 15 residues. In DNA, the CDR3 is TGTGCCAGCAGCGTAGCTGAGGCGGCCAACAATGAGCAGTACTTC. It translates to CASSVAEAANNEQYF.

This rearrangement joins TRBV28 to TRBJ2-3, with D perhaps TRBD1 or TRBD2 (5 bases each). The CDR3 loop spans 15 amino acids. The germline CDR1 and CDR2 sequences are MDHEN and SYDVKM. The V end was cut by 6 bases, the J end by 2 bases, with 15 bases between. The CDR3 reads CASSRGSYITDTQYF. Written as DNA, the CDR3 is TGTGCCAGCAGCCGGGGCAGCTACATCACAGATACGCAGTATTTT.

This clonotype was found once. J is TRBJ2-3 and V is TRBV20-1; D tentatively fits TRBD1 or TRBD2 (5 bases each). The CDR3 spans 15 residues. CDR1 and CDR2 (germline): DFQATT, SNEGSKA (reference sequence). V was trimmed by 6 bases and J by 2 bases, leaving 18 bases between them. The chain's CDR3 is CSAIRDEGYTDTQYF. Written as DNA, the CDR3 is TGCAGTGCCATCCGGGACGAGGGGTACACAGATACGCAGTATTTT.

This clonotype was counted a few times. The chain couples TRBV7-2 to TRBJ2-7, with D possibly called TRBD1 or TRBD2 (5 bases each). Trimming pared 1 base from V and 3 bases from J, leaving 19 bases between. Germline values: CDR1 SGHTA, CDR2 FQGNSA. This CDR3 spans 17 amino acids. The chain's CDR3 is CASSLEGTRVIGYEQYF. The CDR3 DNA follows: TGTGCCAGCAGCTTAGAGGGGACCCGTGTAATAGGCTACGAGCAGTACTTC.

The V gene is TRBV7-9, the J gene TRBJ2-7; 11 bases map to TRBD2. Trimming took 1 base from V and 3 from J; bases not matched to a gene: 11. The CDR3 extends over 18 amino acids. Germline-derived CDR1 and CDR2 are SEHNR and FQNEAQ (reference sequence). CDR3 in amino acids: CASSLVLAGDGGDYEQYF. The CDR3 coding sequence is TGTGCCAGCAGCTTAGTACTAGCGGGGGACGGGGGAGACTACGAGCAGTACTTC.

The chain employs TRBV7-9 and TRBJ2-7, with D hard to call. CDR3 size: 13 residues. Trimming pared 5 bases from V and 5 bases from J, leaving 13 bases between. CDR1 is SEHNR, CDR2 FQNEAQ, per germline (reference sequence). As DNA, the CDR3 is TGTGCCAGCAGCCCCCATCTGTTGAACGAGCAGTACTTC. Translation: CASSPHLLNEQYF.

This chain links TRBV30 with TRBJ2-1; possible D gene TRBD2, 6 bases. V was pared by 7 bases and J by 9 bases, with 19 bases between. The CDR3 is 13 amino acids. Germline V gives CDR1 GTSNPN, CDR2 SVGIG (reference sequence). CDR3 sequence (DNA): TGTGCCTTGGACTATAATGGAAGGGCTGAGCAGTTCTTC. It codes for CALDYNGRAEQFF.

The V call is TRBV4-1, the J call TRBJ1-2; D unresolved. Germline V CDR1 and CDR2: MGHRA, YSYEKL. The CDR3 runs to 16 residues. V gave up 4 bases and J gave up 0 bases, with 15 bases separating them. CDR3 DNA: TGCGCCAGCAGCCGACGAGATGGCAGGACTAACTATGGCTACACCTTC. Translating it yields CASSRRDGRTNYGYTF.

CDR3 DNA: TGTGCCAGCACCCCGAGGCAAAACTACAATGAGCAGTTCTTC. It is translated as CASTPRQNYNEQFF. This chain joins TRBV6-2 or TRBV6-3 and TRBJ2-1; D unresolved. This CDR3 region has 14 residues. V lost 7 bases and J lost 3, with 13 bases in between. Per germline, CDR1 MNHEY and CDR2 SVGEGT.

This clonotype has a count of ten or more. The CDR3 reads CASSLGGAQPQHF. The DNA for the CDR3 is TGTGCCAGCAGCCTGGGGGGGGCCCAGCCCCAGCATTTT. This rearrangement joins TRBV27 to TRBJ1-5, with D maybe TRBD1 (6 bases). Looked up from germline, CDR1 is MNHEY and CDR2 is SMNVEV (reference sequence). V lost 6 bases and J 7 bases, leaving 13 bases between the germline ends. This CDR3 is 13 amino acids long.

The chain links TRBV4-3 to TRBJ2-1, with D uncertain. V was trimmed by 0 bases and J by 9 bases, leaving 12 bases between them. CDR1 and CDR2 (germline): LGHNA, YSLEER. CDR3 length equals 14 residues. The DNA of the CDR3 is TGCGCCAGCAGCCAAGACCCAACCAGAAGTGAGCAGTTCTTC. This gives the protein CASSQDPTRSEQFF.

Remarks on this clonotype: The germline gene is not matched at one end of the junction; a read error may be the cause. The V gene is TRBV2, the J gene TRBJ2-4; 12 bases align to TRBD2. CDR1 SNHLY and CDR2 FYNNEI come from the germline V gene. The CDR3 is 18 residues long. The CDR3 DNA sequence: TGTGCCAGCGGTGAAGGCGCTAGCGGGGGGGTGGCCAAAAACATTCAGTACTTC. It codes for CASGEGASGGVAKNIQYF.

V and J are TRBV5-1 and TRBJ2-1; a weak D match, TRBD2 (6 bases). The germline V gene encodes CDR1 SGHRS and CDR2 YFSETQ. This CDR3 contains 12 residues. Trimming took off 2 bases at V and 8 bases at J, with 8 bases between the two ends. Written as DNA, the CDR3 is TGCGCCAGCAGCTTTCCTAGCGATGAGCAGTTCTTC. It specifies CASSFPSDEQFF.

The chain couples TRBV7-3 to TRBJ2-3; a possible D gene is TRBD2 (5 bases). The CDR3 is 16 residues long. Germline V lookup: CDR1 SGHTA, CDR2 FQGTGA. Trimming cost V 5 bases and J 2 bases, with 17 bases left between them. The CDR3 region is CASSPTLARLTDTQYF. The CDR3 DNA follows: TGTGCCAGCAGCCCTACCCTAGCCAGACTCACAGATACGCAGTATTTT.

This clonotype was seen only a few times. This sequence joins TRBV27 and TRBJ2-7; D possibly matches TRBD1 or TRBD2 (5 bases each). This CDR3 comprises 15 residues. Germline V gene lookup returns CDR1 MNHEY and CDR2 SMNVEV (reference sequence). V lost 5 bases and J lost 2, with 16 bases in between. The CDR3 DNA reads as TGTGCCAGCAGTCTCGGGACGTTCATTCCCTACGAGCAGTACTTC. It yields the protein CASSLGTFIPYEQYF.

On this clonotype itself: A read error may account for a junction end that differs from germline. The chain joins TRBV20-1 to TRBJ1-2; D is uncertain. From germline, CDR1 is DFQATT and CDR2 SNEGSKA (reference sequence). This CDR3 region has 13 residues. The CDR3 bases are TGCAGTGCTGGAGACCTGATGGTTTCTGGCTACACCTTC. It codes for CSAGDLMVSGYTF.

This clonotype was detected a few times. This sequence joins TRBV7-9 and TRBJ2-3; D possibly uses TRBD1 or TRBD2 (5 bases each). The CDR3 runs 16 residues. Germline assignment: CDR1 SEHNR and CDR2 FQNEAQ (reference sequence). V was shortened by 4 bases and J by 5 bases, with 19 bases between the two germline ends. CDR3 region: CASSSWSLGAGDTQYF. The CDR3 DNA reads as TGTGCCAGCAGCTCGTGGAGTCTCGGGGCGGGAGATACGCAGTATTTT.

Points on this clonotype: The junction and the germline gene differ at one end; a read error may be behind it. This sequence joins TRBV6-2 or TRBV6-3 and TRBJ2-1, with D perhaps assigned TRBD1 or TRBD2 (5 bases each). Germline CDR1 MNHEY, CDR2 SVGEGT. The CDR3 contains 14 residues. The DNA of the CDR3 is TGTGCCAGCAGTTACTCGGGGGTATCAAATGGGCAGTTCTTC. Its protein product is CASSYSGVSNGQFF.

This chain links TRBV4-1 with TRBJ2-3; TRBD2 aligns across 7 bases. The length of the CDR3 is 17 residues. J was trimmed by 0 bases and V by 1 base; bases with no gene match: 7. CDR1 is MGHRA, CDR2 YSYEKL, per germline. In nucleotides, the CDR3 is TGCGCCAGCAGCCAAGTAGATATGGGACTAAGCACAGATACGCAGTATTTT. Its protein is CASSQVDMGLSTDTQYF.

In its sample, this clonotype was seen a few times. The chain couples TRBV4-3 to TRBJ1-1, with 10 nucleotides matching TRBD1. J gave up 4 bases and V 2 bases, and 4 bases lay outside the gene matches. The CDR3 has 15 residues. Germline V gene data show CDR1 as LGHNA and CDR2 as YSLEER. CDR3 coding DNA: TGCGCCAGCAGCCAACTGACAGGGGGCGGCACTGAAGCTTTCTTT. This gives the protein CASSQLTGGGTEAFF.